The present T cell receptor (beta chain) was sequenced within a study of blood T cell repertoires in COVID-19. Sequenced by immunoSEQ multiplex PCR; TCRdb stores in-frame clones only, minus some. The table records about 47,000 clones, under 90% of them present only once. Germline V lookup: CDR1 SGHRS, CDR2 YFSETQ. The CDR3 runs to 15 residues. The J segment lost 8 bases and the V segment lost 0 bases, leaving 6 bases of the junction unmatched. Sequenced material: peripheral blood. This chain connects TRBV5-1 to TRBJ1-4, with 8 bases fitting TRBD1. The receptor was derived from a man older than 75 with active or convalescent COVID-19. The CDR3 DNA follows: TGCGCCAGCAGCTTGGACGGGACAGGAGCCGAAAAACTGTTTTTT. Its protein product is CASSLDGTGAEKLFF.